Listed below are T cell receptor beta chains from one sample, sequenced in a study of identical twins. TCRdb re-analysed the 5' RACE reads in MiXCR, keeping a single row per CDR3 protein. Of about 530,000 distinct CDR3 sequences listed, 20% to 25% are singletons. Separately, the same data were catalogued under a study of yellow fever vaccine responses in identical twins.

The sequencing input was CD4+ T cells sorted from blood. These receptor sequences come from a young woman in good health. Each CDR3 is given with its conserved first and last residue. The D gene is left open where the match is weak.

D gene: TRBD1; V gene: TRBV12-3/TRBV12-4; CDR3 protein: CASSSYDRGAYEQYF
D gene: TRBD1; V gene: TRBV6-1; CDR3 protein: CASSPRGGGEKLFF
D gene: .; V gene: TRBV3-1; CDR3 protein: CASSLGLTPYNEQFF
D gene: .; V gene: TRBV5-1; CDR3 protein: CASRPGAPSTEAFF
D gene: .; V gene: TRBV7-9; CDR3 protein: CASSSTPRGTQETQYF
D gene: .; V gene: TRBV12-3/TRBV12-4; CDR3 protein: CASSRTGKADTQYF
D gene: TRBD1; V gene: TRBV27; CDR3 protein: CASSLTGLAYEQYF
D gene: TRBD2; V gene: TRBV20-1; CDR3 protein: CSARGSGGAISKTQYF
D gene: TRBD1; V gene: TRBV6-1; CDR3 protein: CASTSRPFQDRGSYTQYF
D gene: .; V gene: TRBV20-1; CDR3 protein: CSAVAPPANTGELFF
D gene: .; V gene: TRBV11-2; CDR3 protein: CASSLIALGLPNEQYF
D gene: TRBD2; V gene: TRBV4-1; CDR3 protein: CASSHPSGSYSYNEQFF
D gene: TRBD1; V gene: TRBV5-1; CDR3 protein: CASSLLGQLSPDTSHNEQFF
D gene: TRBD1; V gene: TRBV12-3/TRBV12-4; CDR3 protein: CASSYPPGTGGEQYF
D gene: .; V gene: TRBV12-3/TRBV12-4; CDR3 protein: CASSLRVFDEKLFF
D gene: .; V gene: TRBV3-1; CDR3 protein: CASSHFRQPNTGELFF
D gene: .; V gene: TRBV3-1; CDR3 protein: CASSYDSTSGNTIYF
D gene: .; V gene: TRBV5-1; CDR3 protein: CASSPGTQHYEQYF
D gene: .; V gene: TRBV5-1; CDR3 protein: CASSLERMNTEAFF
D gene: .; V gene: TRBV15; CDR3 protein: CATSRVGQNTEAFF
D gene: TRBD2; V gene: TRBV5-1; CDR3 protein: CASSLGWSSGEETQYF
D gene: TRBD2; V gene: TRBV7-3; CDR3 protein: CASRIAGGSYNEQFF
D gene: .; V gene: TRBV25-1; CDR3 protein: CASSEPTGRFSPLHF
D gene: TRBD1; V gene: TRBV12-3/TRBV12-4; CDR3 protein: CASSLTGRQGQYF
D gene: TRBD1; V gene: TRBV18; CDR3 protein: CASSRTRGNQETQYF
D gene: .; V gene: TRBV20-1; CDR3 protein: CSARDQKRRHGYTF
D gene: TRBD1; V gene: TRBV12-3/TRBV12-4; CDR3 protein: CASSHWDRVNSPLHF
D gene: .; V gene: TRBV2; CDR3 protein: CASRLQAGRQYF
D gene: .; V gene: TRBV20-1; CDR3 protein: CSASPPGEAFF
D gene: .; V gene: TRBV12-3/TRBV12-4; CDR3 protein: CASTPAPAMAEAFF
D gene: TRBD2; V gene: TRBV10-3; CDR3 protein: CATTRAGGDNEQFF
D gene: .; V gene: TRBV5-1; CDR3 protein: CASSLVGGMMNTEAFF